This TCR beta chain was sequenced during a study of siplizumab effects on memory and regulatory T cells (dated by TCRdb to the late 2010s). Background for the entire study: The study looked at the effect of siplizumab, an anti-CD2 antibody, on alloreactive T-cell subsets in allogeneic mixed lymphocyte reactions made from human PBMCs.

Study-level results and caveats: A naive or memory phenotype could not be assigned to roughly 75-95% of proliferating CD4+ or CD8+ clones. The cumulative frequency of alloreactive sequences traceable to unstimulated CD4+ memory T cells was significantly reduced by siplizumab. Whether proliferating Tregs from siplizumab cultures actually had suppressive function was not functionally confirmed. Unstimulated naive T cells appeared to be more diverse than memory T cells, and naive cells seemed to make a substantial contribution to the alloresponse. Sequences below about 10^-5 frequency were poorly captured, so only a minor fraction of alloreactive clones could be mapped to unstimulated subsets. Among mappable alloreactive CD4+ clones, an average Treg-derived fraction of 68.8% was observed with siplizumab, compared with 25% to 30% in control reactions.

With respect to this clone: Its recognized antigen is unknown. Sequence at one end of the junction differs from germline and may be a read error.

In the germline V gene, CDR1 corresponds to SGHRS and CDR2 to YFSETQ. The CDR3, cysteine through phenylalanine, is 13 amino acids long. Only the CDR3 portion is preserved as DNA: 39 bases, with reading frame beginning at the first base. Sorted unstimulated T cells and proliferating T cells recovered from mixed lymphocyte reactions underwent TCRbeta CDR3 sequencing. Fresh whole blood from 9 to 11 HLA-typed healthy donors was used as the source from which PBMCs were isolated. To map where alloreactive clones came from, unstimulated CD4+ non-regulatory T cells were FACS-sorted. The library was built by means of the immunoSEQ multiplex PCR assay. Each sample had roughly 100,000 TCR templates assayed by the deep sequencing platform. Genomic DNA extracted from sorted T cells was used for TCRbeta CDR3 sequencing. Processing in the source paper ran as follows. The R programming language was used for the clonal analysis of the TCRbeta CDR3 data. Alloreactive CD4+ and CD8+ clones were identified by comparing unstimulated samples to CFSE-low samples taken after the reaction. Regulatory or non-regulatory origin was assigned to alloreactive CD4+ clones by matching of sequences to sorted unstimulated Treg and non-Treg repertoires. TCRdb stores this immuneACCESS table with in-frame sequences only. Part of the clones is absent; in the studies checked, under half of the shortfall reflects unresolved V genes, and no reason is known for the rest. V, J and clone size are taken as reported in that table, and D and trimming were inferred from the DNA itself. For this sample there are about 94,000 clones; approximately 95% appear just once. The leading ten clones occupy approximately 0.31% of the sample.

Source material: non-Treg CD4+ T cells sorted from blood. Read against the paper, the sample's cell subset or site label means: FACS-sorted unstimulated CD4+ non-regulatory T cells. The TCR comes from a human donor in good health. Recombination linked TRBV5-1 to TRBJ2-2; the D gene is unclear. CDR3 region: CASSLTSGMELFF. The nucleotide sequence is given as TGTGCCAGCAGCTTAACATCCGGAATGGAGCTGTTTTTT.